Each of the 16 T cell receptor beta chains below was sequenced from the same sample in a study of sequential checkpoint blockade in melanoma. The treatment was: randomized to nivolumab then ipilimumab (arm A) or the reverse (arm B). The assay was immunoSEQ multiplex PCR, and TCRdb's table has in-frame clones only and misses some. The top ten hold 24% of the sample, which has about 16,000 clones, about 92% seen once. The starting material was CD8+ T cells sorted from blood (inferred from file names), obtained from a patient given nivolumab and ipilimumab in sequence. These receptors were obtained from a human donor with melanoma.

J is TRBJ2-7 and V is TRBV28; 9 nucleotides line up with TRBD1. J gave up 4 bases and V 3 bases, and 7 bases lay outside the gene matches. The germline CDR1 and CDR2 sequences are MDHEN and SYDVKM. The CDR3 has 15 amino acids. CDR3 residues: CASSFTGQGMYEQYF. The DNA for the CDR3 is TGTGCCAGCAGTTTTACGGGACAGGGAATGTACGAGCAGTACTTC.

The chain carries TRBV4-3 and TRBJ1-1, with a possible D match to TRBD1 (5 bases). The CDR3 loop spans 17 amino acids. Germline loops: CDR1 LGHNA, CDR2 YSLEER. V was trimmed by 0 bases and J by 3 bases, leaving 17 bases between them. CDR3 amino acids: CASSQDWRGGSYTEAFF. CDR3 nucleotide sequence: TGCGCCAGCAGCCAAGATTGGAGGGGAGGAAGCTACACTGAAGCTTTCTTT.

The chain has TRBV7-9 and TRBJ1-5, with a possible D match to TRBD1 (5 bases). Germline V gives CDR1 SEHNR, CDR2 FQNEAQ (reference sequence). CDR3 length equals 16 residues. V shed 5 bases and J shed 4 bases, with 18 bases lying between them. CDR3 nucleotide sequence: TGTGCCAGCAGCCCCCGAGACAGCCCCCTTAATCAGCCCCAGCATTTT. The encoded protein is CASSPRDSPLNQPQHF.

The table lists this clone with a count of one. The CDR3 protein is CASSEAPGRPRNYGYTF. CDR3 coding DNA: TGTGCCAGCAGTGAAGCCCCGGGAAGGCCTAGGAACTATGGCTACACCTTC. This chain connects TRBV6-1 to TRBJ1-2; D is unclear. This CDR3 comprises 17 residues. CDR1 and CDR2 (germline): MNHNS, SASEGT. Deletions cut 0 bases from V and 2 bases from J, with 16 bases between.

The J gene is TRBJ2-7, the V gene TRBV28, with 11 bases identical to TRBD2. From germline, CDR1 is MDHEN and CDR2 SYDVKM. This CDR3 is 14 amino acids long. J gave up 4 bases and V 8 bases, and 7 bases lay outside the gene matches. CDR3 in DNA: TGTGCCAGCGGCACGAGGACTAGCGGGTACGAGCAGTACTTC. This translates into CASGTRTSGYEQYF.

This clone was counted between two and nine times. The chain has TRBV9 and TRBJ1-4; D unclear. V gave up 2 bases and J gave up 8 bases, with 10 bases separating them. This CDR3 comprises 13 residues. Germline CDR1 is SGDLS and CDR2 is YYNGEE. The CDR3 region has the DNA TGTGCCAGCAGCGTTTCTGGAGGGGAAAAACTGTTTTTT. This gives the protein CASSVSGGEKLFF.

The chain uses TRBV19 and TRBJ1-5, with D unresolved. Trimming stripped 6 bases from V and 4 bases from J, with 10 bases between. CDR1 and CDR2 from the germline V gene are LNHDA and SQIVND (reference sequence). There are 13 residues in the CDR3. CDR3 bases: TGTGCCAGTAGGTTAGCGGGAAATCAGCCCCAGCATTTT. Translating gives CASRLAGNQPQHF.

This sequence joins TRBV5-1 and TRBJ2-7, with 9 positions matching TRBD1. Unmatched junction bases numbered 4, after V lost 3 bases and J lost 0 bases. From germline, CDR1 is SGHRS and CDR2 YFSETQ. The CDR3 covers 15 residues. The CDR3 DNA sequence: TGCGCCAGCAGCTACGGACAGGGGCTCTCCTACGAGCAGTACGTC. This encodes CASSYGQGLSYEQYV.

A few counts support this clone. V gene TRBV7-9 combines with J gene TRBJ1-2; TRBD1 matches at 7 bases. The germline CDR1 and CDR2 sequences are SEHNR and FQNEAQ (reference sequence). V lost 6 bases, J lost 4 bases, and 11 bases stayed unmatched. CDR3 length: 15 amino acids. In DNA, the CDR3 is TGTGCCAGCAGGTCCGACGGACAGGTGGGCTATGGCTACACCTTC. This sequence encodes CASRSDGQVGYGYTF.

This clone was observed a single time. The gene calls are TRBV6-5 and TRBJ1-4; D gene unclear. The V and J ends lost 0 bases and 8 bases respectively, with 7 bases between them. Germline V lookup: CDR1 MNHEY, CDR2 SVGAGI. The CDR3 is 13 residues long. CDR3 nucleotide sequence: TGTGCCAGCAGTTACTCGCCCAGGGAAAAACTGTTTTTT. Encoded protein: CASSYSPREKLFF.

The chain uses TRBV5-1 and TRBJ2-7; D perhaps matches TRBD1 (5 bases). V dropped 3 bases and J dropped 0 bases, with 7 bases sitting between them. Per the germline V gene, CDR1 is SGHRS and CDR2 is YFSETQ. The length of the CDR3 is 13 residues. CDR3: CASSSTASYEQYF. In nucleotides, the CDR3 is TGCGCCAGCAGCTCGACAGCCTCCTACGAGCAGTACTTC.

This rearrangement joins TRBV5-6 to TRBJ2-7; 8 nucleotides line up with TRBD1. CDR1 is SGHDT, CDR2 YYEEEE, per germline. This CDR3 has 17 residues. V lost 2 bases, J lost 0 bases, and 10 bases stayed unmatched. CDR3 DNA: TGTGCCAGCAGCTTTACCAGGGGGCCCCCCAGCTCCTACGAGCAGTACGTC. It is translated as CASSFTRGPPSSYEQYV.

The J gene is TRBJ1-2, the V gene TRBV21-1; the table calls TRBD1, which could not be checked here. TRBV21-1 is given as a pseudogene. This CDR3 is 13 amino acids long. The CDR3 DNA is TGTGCCAGCAGCATCGGGACAGTCGATGGCTACACCTTC. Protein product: CASSIGTVDGYTF.

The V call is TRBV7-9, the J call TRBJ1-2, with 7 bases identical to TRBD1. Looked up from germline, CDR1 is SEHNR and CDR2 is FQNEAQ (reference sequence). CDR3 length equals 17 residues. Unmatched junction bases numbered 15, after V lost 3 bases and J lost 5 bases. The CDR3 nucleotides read TGTGCCAGCAGCTTGCCTACAAGGGGGCTCACTGAATATGGCTACACCTTC. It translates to CASSLPTRGLTEYGYTF.

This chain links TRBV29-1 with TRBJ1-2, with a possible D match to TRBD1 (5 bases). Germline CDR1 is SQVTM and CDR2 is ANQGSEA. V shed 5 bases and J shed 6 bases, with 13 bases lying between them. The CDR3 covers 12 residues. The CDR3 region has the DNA TGCAGCGTTCCCGGGACTACCGATGGCTACACCTTC. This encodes CSVPGTTDGYTF.

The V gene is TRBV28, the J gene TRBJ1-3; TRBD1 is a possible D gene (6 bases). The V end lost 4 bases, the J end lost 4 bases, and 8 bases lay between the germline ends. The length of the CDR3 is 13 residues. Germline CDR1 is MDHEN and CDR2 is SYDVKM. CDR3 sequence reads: CASSYRAGNTIYF. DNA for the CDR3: TGTGCCAGCAGTTACAGGGCCGGAAACACCATATATTTT.